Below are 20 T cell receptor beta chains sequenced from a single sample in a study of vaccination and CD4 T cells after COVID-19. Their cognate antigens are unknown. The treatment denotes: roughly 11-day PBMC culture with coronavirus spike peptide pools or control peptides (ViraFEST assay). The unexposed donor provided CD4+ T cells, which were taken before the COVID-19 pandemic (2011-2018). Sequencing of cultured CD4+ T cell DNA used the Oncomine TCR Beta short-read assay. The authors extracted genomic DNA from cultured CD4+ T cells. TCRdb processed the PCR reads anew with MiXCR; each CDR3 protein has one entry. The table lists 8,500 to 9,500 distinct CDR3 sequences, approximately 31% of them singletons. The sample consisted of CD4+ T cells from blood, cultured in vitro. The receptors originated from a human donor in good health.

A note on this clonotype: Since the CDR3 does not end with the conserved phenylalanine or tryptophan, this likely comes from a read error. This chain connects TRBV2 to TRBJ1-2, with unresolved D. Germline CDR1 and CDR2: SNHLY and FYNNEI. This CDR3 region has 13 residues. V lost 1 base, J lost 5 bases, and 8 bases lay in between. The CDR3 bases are TGTGCCAGCAGTGAAGGGCCCCGGTATGGCTACACCCTC. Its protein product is CASSEGPRYGYTL.

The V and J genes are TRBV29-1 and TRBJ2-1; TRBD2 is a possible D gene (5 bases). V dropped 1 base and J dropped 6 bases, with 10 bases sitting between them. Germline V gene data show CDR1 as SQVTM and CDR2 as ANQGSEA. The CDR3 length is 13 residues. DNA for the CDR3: TGCAGCGTTGAAGTTCTCAGCGGCAATGAGCAGTTCTTC. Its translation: CSVEVLSGNEQFF.

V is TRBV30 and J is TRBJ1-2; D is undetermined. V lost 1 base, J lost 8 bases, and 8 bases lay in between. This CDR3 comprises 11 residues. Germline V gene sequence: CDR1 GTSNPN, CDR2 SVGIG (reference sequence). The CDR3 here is CAWSAVGGYTF. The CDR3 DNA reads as TGTGCCTGGAGTGCAGTGGGAGGCTACACCTTC.

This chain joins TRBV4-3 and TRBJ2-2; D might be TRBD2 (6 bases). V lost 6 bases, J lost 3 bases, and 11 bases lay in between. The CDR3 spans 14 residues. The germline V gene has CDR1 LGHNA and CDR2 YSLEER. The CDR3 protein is CASSGGAHTGELFF. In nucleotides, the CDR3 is TGCGCCAGCAGTGGAGGGGCTCACACCGGGGAGCTGTTTTTT.

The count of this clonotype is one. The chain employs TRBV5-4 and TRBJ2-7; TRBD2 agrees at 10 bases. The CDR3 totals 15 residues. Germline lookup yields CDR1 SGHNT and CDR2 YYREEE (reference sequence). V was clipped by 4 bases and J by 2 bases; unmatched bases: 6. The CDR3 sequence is CASSGTSEVTYEQYF. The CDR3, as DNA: TGTGCCAGCAGCGGGACTAGCGAGGTCACCTACGAGCAGTACTTC.

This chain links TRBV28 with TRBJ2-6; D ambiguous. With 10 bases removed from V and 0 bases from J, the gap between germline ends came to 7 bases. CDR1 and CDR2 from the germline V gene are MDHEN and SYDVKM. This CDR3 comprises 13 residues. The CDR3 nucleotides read TGTGCCACCTCGCCCTCTGGGGCCAACGTCCTGACTTTC. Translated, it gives CATSPSGANVLTF.

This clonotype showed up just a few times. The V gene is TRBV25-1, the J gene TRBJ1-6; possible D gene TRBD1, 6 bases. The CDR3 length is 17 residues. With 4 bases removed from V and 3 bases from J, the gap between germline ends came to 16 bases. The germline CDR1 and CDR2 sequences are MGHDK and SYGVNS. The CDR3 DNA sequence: TGTGCCAGCAGTGGGGCCCCCGCAGGGGTCTATAATTCACCCCTCCACTTT. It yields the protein CASSGAPAGVYNSPLHF. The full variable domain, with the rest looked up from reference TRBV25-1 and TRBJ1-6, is EADIYQTPRYLVIGTGKKITLECSQTMGHDKMYWYQQDPGMELHLIHYSYGVNSTEKGDLSSESTVSRIRTEHFPLTLESARPSHTSQYLCASSGAPAGVYNSPLHFGNGTRLTVT.

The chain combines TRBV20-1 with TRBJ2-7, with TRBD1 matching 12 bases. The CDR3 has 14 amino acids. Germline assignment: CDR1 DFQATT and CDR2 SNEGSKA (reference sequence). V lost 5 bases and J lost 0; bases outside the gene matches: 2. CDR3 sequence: CSAGDRGPSYEQYF. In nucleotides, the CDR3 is TGCAGTGCTGGGGACAGGGGGCCCTCCTACGAGCAGTACTTC.

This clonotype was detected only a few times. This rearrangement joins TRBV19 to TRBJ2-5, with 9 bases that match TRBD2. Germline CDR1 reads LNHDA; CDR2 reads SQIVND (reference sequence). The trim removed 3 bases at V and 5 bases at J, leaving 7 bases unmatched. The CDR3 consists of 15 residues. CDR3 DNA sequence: TGTGCCAGTAGTATCGCGGCGGGAGGGTTGGAGACCCAGTACTTC. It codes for CASSIAAGGLETQYF.

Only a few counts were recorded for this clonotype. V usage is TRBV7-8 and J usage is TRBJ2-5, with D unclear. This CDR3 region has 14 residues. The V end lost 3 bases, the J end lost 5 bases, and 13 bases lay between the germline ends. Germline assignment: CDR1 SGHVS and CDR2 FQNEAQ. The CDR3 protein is CASSFGRIGETQYF. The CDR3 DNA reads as TGTGCCAGCAGCTTCGGCCGAATTGGGGAGACCCAGTACTTC. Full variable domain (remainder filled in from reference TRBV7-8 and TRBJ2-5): GAGVSQSPRYKVAKRGQDVALRCDPISGHVSLFWYQQALGQGPEFLTYFQNEAQLDKSGLPSDRFFAERPEGSVSTLKIQRTQQEDSAVYLCASSFGRIGETQYFGPGTRLLVL.

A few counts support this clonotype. For the CDR3, the DNA is TGTGCCAGCAGCTTAGTCCCGACGGGACTAGCGGGAGCCGATCAGTTCTTC. The encoded protein is CASSLVPTGLAGADQFF. The V gene is TRBV7-2, the J gene TRBJ2-1, with 14 positions matching TRBD2. The germline V gene has CDR1 SGHTA and CDR2 FQGNSA. The CDR3 is made up of 17 amino acids. After removal of 1 base from V and 13 bases from J, the junction contained 12 bases not matched to a gene.

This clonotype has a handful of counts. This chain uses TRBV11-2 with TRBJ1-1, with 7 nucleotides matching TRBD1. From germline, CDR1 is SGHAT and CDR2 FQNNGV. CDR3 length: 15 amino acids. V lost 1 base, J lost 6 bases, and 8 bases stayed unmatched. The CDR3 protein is CASSLAGDRVAEAFF. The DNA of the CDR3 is TGTGCCAGCAGCTTAGCGGGAGACAGGGTGGCTGAAGCTTTCTTT.

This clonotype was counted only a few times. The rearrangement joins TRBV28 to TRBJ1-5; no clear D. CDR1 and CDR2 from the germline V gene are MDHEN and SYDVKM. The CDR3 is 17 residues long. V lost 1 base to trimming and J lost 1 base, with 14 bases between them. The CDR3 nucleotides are TGTGCCAGCAGTTTATTTGTTCCAACCACAAGCAATCAGCCCCAGCATTTT. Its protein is CASSLFVPTTSNQPQHF.

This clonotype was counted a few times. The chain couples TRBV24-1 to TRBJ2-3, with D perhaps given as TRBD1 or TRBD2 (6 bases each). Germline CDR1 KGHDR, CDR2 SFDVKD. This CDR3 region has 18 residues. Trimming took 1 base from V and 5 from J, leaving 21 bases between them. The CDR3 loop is CATSDFPGGRGSGDTQYF. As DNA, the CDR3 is TGTGCCACCAGTGATTTCCCCGGGGGCAGGGGAAGTGGAGATACGCAGTATTTT.

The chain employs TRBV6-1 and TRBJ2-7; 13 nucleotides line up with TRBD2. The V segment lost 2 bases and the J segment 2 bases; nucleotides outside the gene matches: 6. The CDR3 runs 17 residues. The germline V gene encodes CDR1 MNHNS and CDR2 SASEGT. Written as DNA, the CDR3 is TGTGCCAGCAGTGAACTGGGGACTAGCGGGACCGCCTACGAGCAGTACTTC. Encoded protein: CASSELGTSGTAYEQYF.

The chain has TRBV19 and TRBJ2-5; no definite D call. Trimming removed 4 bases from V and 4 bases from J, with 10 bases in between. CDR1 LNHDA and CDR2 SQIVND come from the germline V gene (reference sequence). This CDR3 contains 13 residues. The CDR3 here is CASSTRHGETQYF. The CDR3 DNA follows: TGTGCCAGTAGTACACGGCACGGAGAGACCCAGTACTTC. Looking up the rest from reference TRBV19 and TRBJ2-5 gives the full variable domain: DGGITQSPKYLFRKEGQNVTLSCEQNLNHDAMYWYRQDPGQGLRLIYYSQIVNDFQKGDIAEGYSVSREKKESFPLTVTSAQKNPTAFYLCASSTRHGETQYFGPGTRLLVL.

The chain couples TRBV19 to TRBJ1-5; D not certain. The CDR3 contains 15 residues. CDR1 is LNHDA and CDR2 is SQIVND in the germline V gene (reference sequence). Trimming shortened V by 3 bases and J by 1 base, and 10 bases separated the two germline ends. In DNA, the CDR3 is TGTGCCAGTAGTATGCCGGTCTCAAGCAATCAGCCCCAGCATTTT. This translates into CASSMPVSSNQPQHF.

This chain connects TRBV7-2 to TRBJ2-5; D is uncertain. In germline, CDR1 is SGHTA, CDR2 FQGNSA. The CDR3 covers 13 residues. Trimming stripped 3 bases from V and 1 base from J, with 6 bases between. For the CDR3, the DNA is TGTGCCAGCAGCTTTTCCTTCCAAGAGACCCAGTACTTC. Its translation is CASSFSFQETQYF.

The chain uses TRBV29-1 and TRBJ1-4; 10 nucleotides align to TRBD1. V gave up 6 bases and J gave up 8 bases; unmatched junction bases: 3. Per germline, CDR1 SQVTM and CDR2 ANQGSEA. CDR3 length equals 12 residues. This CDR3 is CSVKDRGEKLFF. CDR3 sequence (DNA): TGCAGCGTGAAGGACAGGGGGGAAAAACTGTTTTTT. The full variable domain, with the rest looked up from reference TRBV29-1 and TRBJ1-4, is SAVISQKPSRDICQRGTSLTIQCQVDSQVTMMFWYRQQPGQSLTLIATANQGSEATYESGFVIDKFPISRPNLTFSTLTVSNMSPEDSSIYLCSVKDRGEKLFFGSGTQLSVL.

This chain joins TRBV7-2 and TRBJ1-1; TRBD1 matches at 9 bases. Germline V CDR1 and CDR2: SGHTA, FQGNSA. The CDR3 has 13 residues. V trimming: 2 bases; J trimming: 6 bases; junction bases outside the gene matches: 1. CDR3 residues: CASSLRQGAEAFF. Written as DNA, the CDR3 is TGTGCCAGCAGCTTACGACAGGGGGCTGAAGCTTTCTTT.